This is a list of T cell receptor beta chains from one sample in a study of shared clonotypes between healthy human individuals. Method: immunoSEQ multiplex PCR; TCRdb's copy keeps in-frame clones and lacks some. Among 2 million to 2.5 million clones listed, about 90% were seen once. Sequenced: naive CD4+ T cells from PBMCs. The receptors were gathered from a man younger than 35 in good health. Some clones in this sample may be carry-over from other donors' samples. Each CDR3 is given with its conserved first and last residue. D genes are given only for firm matches. Where a row states a size, it is once, few, many or the class of an expanded clone; other rows omit it.

j_call d_call clone_size v_call cdr3_nt cdr3_aa
TRBJ1-1 NA NA TRBV6-5 TGTGCCAGCAGTTATAAGGCGCGGACTTTTAACACTGAAGCTTTCTTT CASSYKARTFNTEAFF
TRBJ2-7 NA NA TRBV30 TGTGCCTGGAGTGCCGGGTCGGGGCCCTACGAGCAGTACTTC CAWSAGSGPYEQYF
TRBJ2-7 NA NA TRBV6-5 TGTGCCAGCAGTTCGGCCGGGACTGAGGCCTACGAGCAGTACTTC CASSSAGTEAYEQYF
TRBJ2-5 NA NA TRBV18 TGTGCCAGCTCCCACCCTGGACAGTACGAAGAGACCCAGTACTTC CASSHPGQYEETQYF
TRBJ1-5 TRBD1 NA TRBV2 TGTGCCAGCAGTGGGGCAGTGGACAGGGGGAATCAGCCCCAGCATTTT CASSGAVDRGNQPQHF
TRBJ2-5 NA NA TRBV27 TGTGCCAGCAGTCGACTACCGGGGGGAGGGGGAGAGACCCAGTACTTC CASSRLPGGGGETQYF
TRBJ2-7 NA NA TRBV5-6 TGTGCCAGCAGCTTTGTAGGGGGGAGATACGAGCAGTACTTC CASSFVGGRYEQYF
TRBJ2-7 NA once TRBV18 TGTGCCAGCTCACCACCTCCAGGGCCAGGGCGGCAGTACTTC CASSPPPGPGRQYF
TRBJ2-7 TRBD1 NA TRBV27 TGTGCCAGCAGGCGACAGGGGATCGACGAGCAGTACTTC CASRRQGIDEQYF
TRBJ2-7 NA NA TRBV7-3 TGTGCCAGCAGCTTAATGGACGGGTTGTCCTACGAGCAGTACTTC CASSLMDGLSYEQYF
TRBJ2-2 NA NA TRBV27 TGTGCCAGCAGTTTAACTGTGAGGACCGGGGAGCTGTTTTTT CASSLTVRTGELFF
TRBJ2-7 TRBD2 NA TRBV5-1 TGCGCCAGCAGCTTGGATGCTAGCGGGACATACGAGCAGTACTTC CASSLDASGTYEQYF
TRBJ2-4 TRBD2 once TRBV2 TGTGCCAGCAGGCGGGAGGCTCTAGCCAAAAACATTCAGTACTTC CASRREALAKNIQYF
TRBJ2-3 NA NA TRBV5-4 TGTGCCAGCAGCCCAGGAGGCACAGATACGCAGTATTTT CASSPGGTDTQYF
TRBJ2-7 TRBD1 NA TRBV10-2 TGCGCCAGCAAAGGGACAGGGGGCGTCTCTGACGAGCAGTACTTC CASKGTGGVSDEQYF
TRBJ1-1 TRBD1 NA TRBV5-1 TGCGCCAGCAGCGAAACCGGGGGGCCACAGGGGAGCCCTGAAGCTTTCTTT CASSETGGPQGSPEAFF
TRBJ2-5 TRBD1 NA TRBV11-2 TGTGCCAGCAGCTTAGGGACAGGGAGGTCCTATGGGACCCAGTACTTC CASSLGTGRSYGTQYF
TRBJ1-6 NA NA TRBV30 TGTGCCTGGAGTGTGGGCCAGGTTGCTTCACCCCTCCACTTT CAWSVGQVASPLHF
TRBJ2-3 NA NA TRBV6-4 TGTGCCAGCAGTGACTCGGGGTTCAGCACAGATACGCAGTATTTT CASSDSGFSTDTQYF
TRBJ2-6 NA few TRBV6-6 TGTGCCAGCCATGTGGGCGGGAAGTCTGGGGCCAACGTCCTGACTTTC CASHVGGKSGANVLTF
TRBJ1-4 NA NA TRBV6-1 TGTGCCAGTAGGGGTCCAGGGAATGAAAAACTGTTTTTT CASRGPGNEKLFF
TRBJ2-2 NA NA TRBV5-4 TGTGCCAGCAGCCCCGGAGGGCAGGGAGCGAACACCGGGGAGCTGTTTTTT CASSPGGQGANTGELFF
TRBJ2-1 TRBD2 NA TRBV5-1 TGCGCCAGCAGCTTGGGGGTTAGCGGGAGGTCGTTCTTC CASSLGVSGRSFF
TRBJ2-3 NA NA TRBV6-5 TGTGCCACACACGAGAGGGATACGCAGTATTTT CATHERDTQYF
TRBJ2-7 NA NA TRBV10-3 TGTGCCATCAGTGATGCGAGGGCTAGCTCCAACTACGAGCAGTACTTC CAISDARASSNYEQYF
TRBJ2-7 NA NA TRBV19 TGTGCCAGTAGTATTGTCAGGGGCGCTCCCTACGAGCAGTACTTC CASSIVRGAPYEQYF
TRBJ2-1 TRBD2 NA TRBV27 TGTGCCAGCAGTCCTAGCGGGAGAGCCTACAATGAGCAGTTCTTC CASSPSGRAYNEQFF
TRBJ2-3 TRBD2 once TRBV7-2 TGTGCCAGCAGCTTGACTAGCGGCAGCACAGATACGCAGTATTTT CASSLTSGSTDTQYF
TRBJ2-3 TRBD1 NA TRBV5-1 TGCGCCAGCAGCGAGGGGGCCGGGACAGGGCTTTTAGATACGCAGTATTTT CASSEGAGTGLLDTQYF
TRBJ1-3 NA NA TRBV9 TGTGCCAGCAGCGCCCGGAGTGGAAACACCATATATTTT CASSARSGNTIYF
TRBJ2-1 NA NA TRBV2 TGTGCCAGCAGTGGAGGTCGATCGGGACTCGGTTTCGGTGAGCAGTTCTTC CASSGGRSGLGFGEQFF
TRBJ2-5 TRBD1 NA TRBV7-2 TGTGCCAGCAGCCGCCCGGGGACAGGGGAAGAGACCCAGTACTTC CASSRPGTGEETQYF
TRBJ1-1 NA NA TRBV5-4 TGTGCCAGCAAACCGGGGCAGAGCTTAATGAACACTGAAGCTTTCTTT CASKPGQSLMNTEAFF
TRBJ2-7 NA NA TRBV11-3 TGTGCCAGCAGCTCGGGGAGTAGCGCCCCCTACGAGCAGTACTTC CASSSGSSAPYEQYF
TRBJ2-7 TRBD1 NA TRBV5-1 TGCGCCAGCAGCTTGGGGACAGGGTCGGGCGAGCAGTACTTC CASSLGTGSGEQYF
TRBJ1-4 TRBD1 NA TRBV18 TGTGCCAGCTCACCGGGACAGGGGTATGAAAAACTGTTTTTT CASSPGQGYEKLFF
TRBJ2-5 NA NA TRBV5-4 TGTGCCAGCAGCTTGGTAGGAGACCAAGAGACCCAGTACTTC CASSLVGDQETQYF
TRBJ1-3 TRBD1 NA TRBV18 TGTGCCAGCTCACCCGGGACAGCGGTCTCTGGAAACACCATATATTTT CASSPGTAVSGNTIYF
TRBJ2-2 NA NA TRBV10-3 TGTGCCATCAACGTGGGGTCGAACACCGGGGAGCTGTTTTTT CAINVGSNTGELFF
TRBJ2-3 TRBD1 NA TRBV5-4 TGTGCCAGCAGCCCCTACCCCGGGACAGGCAGCACAGATACGCAGTATTTT CASSPYPGTGSTDTQYF
TRBJ2-2 NA NA TRBV7-9 TGTGCCAGCAGCCCACTCCCCTCCGGGGAGCTGTTTTTT CASSPLPSGELFF
TRBJ1-5 TRBD1 once TRBV28 TGTGCCAGCAGTTTAACCGGACAGGGCAATCAGCCCCAGCATTTT CASSLTGQGNQPQHF
TRBJ2-7 TRBD2 NA TRBV29-1 TGCAGCGGTAGCGGGAGGGGTGAGCAGTACTTC CSGSGRGEQYF
TRBJ2-7 TRBD1 NA TRBV5-6 TGTGCCAGCAGCCCAGGGGACAGATCCTACGAGCAGTACTTC CASSPGDRSYEQYF
TRBJ1-3 TRBD1 NA TRBV28 TGTGCCAGCAGTTTATCGGACAGGTTAAACACCATATATTTT CASSLSDRLNTIYF
TRBJ2-7 NA NA TRBV5-4 TGTGCCAGCAGCTTTGTAGGTTCAAACTACGAGCAGTACTTC CASSFVGSNYEQYF
TRBJ2-7 NA NA TRBV21-1 TGTGCCAGCAGCAAAGTGTTGGGCTACGAGCAGTACTTC CASSKVLGYEQYF
TRBJ2-7 TRBD1 NA TRBV27 TGTGCCAGCAGTTTAAGGTCGATAGGGGGCGCATCCTACGAGCAGTACTTC CASSLRSIGGASYEQYF
TRBJ1-2 NA NA TRBV29-1 TGCAGCGTTGGCCGGGGGTTTGGCTACACCTTC CSVGRGFGYTF
TRBJ2-2 TRBD2 NA TRBV5-1 TGCGCCAGCAGCTTTGGACTAGCGGGAGGGGCGACCGGGGAGCTGTTTTTT CASSFGLAGGATGELFF
TRBJ2-2 NA NA TRBV7-3 TGTGCCAGCAGCTTAGAGGTCCGTGGAGGGCATGGGGTCACGGGGGAGCTGTTTTTT CASSLEVRGGHGVTGELFF
TRBJ2-3 TRBD2 NA TRBV25-1 TGTGCCAGCGTAGCGGGAGTGAGCACAGATACGCAGTATTTT CASVAGVSTDTQYF
TRBJ2-1 TRBD2 once TRBV5-1 TGCGCCAGCACTTCTAGCGGGACTAGCTCCTACAATGAGCAGTTCTTC CASTSSGTSSYNEQFF
TRBJ2-2 NA NA TRBV7-2 TGTGCCAGCAGCTTAATCCCTGCCCGAGGGGAGCTGTTTTTT CASSLIPARGELFF
TRBJ2-7 NA NA TRBV19 TGTGCCAGTAGTATAGGGGGCTCCTACGAGCAGTACTTC CASSIGGSYEQYF
TRBJ2-2 TRBD2 NA TRBV9 TGTGCCAGCAGCGTCAGCGGACTAGCGGGTAACACCGGGGAGCTGTTTTTT CASSVSGLAGNTGELFF